Shown below are 10 T cell receptor beta chains from a single sample sequenced in a study of cytomegalovirus exposure and HLA in healthy donors. The study ran its PCR with 60 Vbeta and 13 Jbeta primers. Method: immunoSEQ multiplex PCR; TCRdb's copy keeps in-frame clones and lacks some. In the table there are 150,000 to 200,000 clones, roughly 85% of which are singletons. The source material was PBMCs. The receptors were gathered from a woman in her 30s in good health and CMV-seronegative.

The V gene is TRBV6-1, the J gene TRBJ2-2, with TRBD1 as a possible D gene (5 bases). This CDR3 contains 15 residues. Germline V CDR1 and CDR2: MNHNS, SASEGT. Trimming removed 6 bases from V and 5 bases from J, with 16 bases in between. CDR3 DNA: TGTGCCAGCAGGGTGAGACAGCCAAATACCGGGGAGCTGTTTTTT. It yields the protein CASRVRQPNTGELFF.

The rearrangement joins TRBV27 to TRBJ2-7; maybe TRBD2 (6 bases). Per the germline V gene, CDR1 is MNHEY and CDR2 is SMNVEV (reference sequence). This CDR3 spans 14 amino acids. V was cut by 3 bases and J by 5 bases, with 14 bases left in between. CDR3 loop: CASSFSLGTDEQYF. CDR3 nucleotides: TGTGCCAGCAGTTTTTCTCTGGGGACTGACGAGCAGTACTTC.

The chain employs TRBV7-6 and TRBJ2-7; D is possibly TRBD2 (5 bases). Trimming took 0 bases from V and 3 from J, leaving 9 bases between them. Germline CDR1 reads SGHVS; CDR2 reads FNYEAQ. CDR3 length: 14 amino acids. This chain's CDR3 is CASSLAFGGYEQYF. The CDR3, as DNA: TGTGCCAGCAGCTTAGCCTTTGGAGGCTACGAGCAGTACTTC.

The V gene is TRBV7-9, the J gene TRBJ2-5, with D maybe TRBD2 (6 bases). The J call may be incorrect, as the DNA end agrees better with TRBJ2-7. The germline V gene has CDR1 SEHNR and CDR2 FQNEAQ (reference sequence). This CDR3 contains 15 residues. CDR3 in amino acids: CASSPLVGDSREQYF. The DNA of the CDR3 is TGTGCCAGCAGCCCCCTTGTGGGGGACTCTCGCGAGCAGTACTTC.

This chain joins TRBV5-8 and TRBJ2-5, with 7 bases lining up with TRBD1. With V trimmed by 4 bases and J by 4 bases, 7 bases remained unmatched. CDR1 and CDR2 (germline): SGHTS, YDEGEE. This CDR3 contains 14 residues. The chain's CDR3 is CASSRDSFGETQYF. The CDR3 DNA reads TGTGCCAGCAGCCGGGACAGTTTCGGAGAGACCCAGTACTTC.

The chain is built from TRBV19 and TRBJ1-5; D ambiguous. CDR3 length equals 12 residues. V was pared by 6 bases and J by 4 bases, with 7 bases between. The germline CDR1 and CDR2 sequences are LNHDA and SQIVND (reference sequence). CDR3 loop: CASSLRNQPQHF. The CDR3 DNA sequence: TGTGCCAGTAGCCTGAGGAATCAGCCCCAGCATTTT.

V gene TRBV19 combines with J gene TRBJ1-2; D may be TRBD1 (5 bases). The CDR3 totals 15 residues. Trimming shortened V by 3 bases and J by 3 bases, and 14 bases separated the two germline ends. Germline CDR1 reads LNHDA; CDR2 reads SQIVND (reference sequence). CDR3 protein: CASSIGHASDYGYTF. The DNA of the CDR3 is TGTGCCAGTAGTATCGGACACGCTTCCGACTATGGCTACACCTTC.

V gene TRBV5-1 combines with J gene TRBJ2-2; weak D call: TRBD1 (6 bases). The CDR3 spans 14 residues. Germline V lookup: CDR1 SGHRS, CDR2 YFSETQ. Trimming took 4 bases from V and 5 from J, leaving 12 bases between them. CDR3 region: CASSRTDLTGELFF. For the CDR3, the DNA is TGCGCCAGCAGCCGGACAGACCTGACCGGGGAGCTGTTTTTT. The entire variable domain, with the rest obtained from reference TRBV5-1 and TRBJ2-2, is as follows: KAGVTQTPRYLIKTRGQQVTLSCSPISGHRSVSWYQQTPGQGLQFLFEYFSETQRNKGNFPGRFSGRQFSNSRSEMNVSTLELGDSALYLCASSRTDLTGELFFGEGSRLTVL.

This rearrangement joins TRBV27 to TRBJ1-2; D uncertain. Trimming cost V 8 bases and J 8 bases, with 18 bases left between them. The CDR3 is made up of 13 amino acids. Germline V gene data show CDR1 as MNHEY and CDR2 as SMNVEV (reference sequence). The CDR3 sequence: CASAERVARGYTF. CDR3 DNA: TGTGCCAGCGCCGAGAGGGTCGCTCGGGGCTACACCTTC.

In DNA form, the CDR3 reads TGTGCCAGCAGGCTCACGGGACTCTATGGCTACACCTTC. Translated: CASRLTGLYGYTF. V usage is TRBV6-1 and J usage is TRBJ1-2; tentatively, D is TRBD1 (5 bases). CDR3 length equals 13 residues. The V end was cut by 6 bases, the J end by 4 bases, with 12 bases between. Germline V gene data show CDR1 as MNHNS and CDR2 as SASEGT.